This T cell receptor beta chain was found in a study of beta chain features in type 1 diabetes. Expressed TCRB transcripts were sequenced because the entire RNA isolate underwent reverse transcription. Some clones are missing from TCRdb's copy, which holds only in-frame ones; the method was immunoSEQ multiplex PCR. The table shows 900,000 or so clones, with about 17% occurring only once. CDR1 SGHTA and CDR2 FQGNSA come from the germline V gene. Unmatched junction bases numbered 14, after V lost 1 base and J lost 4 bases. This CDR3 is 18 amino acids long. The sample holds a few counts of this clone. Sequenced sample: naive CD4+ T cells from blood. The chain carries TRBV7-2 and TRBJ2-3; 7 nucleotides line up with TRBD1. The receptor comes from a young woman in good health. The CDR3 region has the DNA TGTGCCAGCAGCTTAGTACGCGGCCGTGCCAGGGGGTCAGATACGCAGTATTTT. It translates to CASSLVRGRARGSDTQYF.